This T cell receptor beta chain was recovered during a study of T cell repertoires in cytomegalovirus infection. General study points: CMV-specific TCR beta clonotypes restricted by HLA-C were the ones dominating the ex vivo response.

With regard to this clonotype: What it binds is not known.

The CDR3 length is 12 residues. Per germline, CDR1 KGHSH and CDR2 LQKENI. V lost 5 bases and J lost 5; bases outside the gene matches: 2. Via MiXCR, TCRdb re-called the reads, giving one row per CDR3 protein. The sample consists of fewer than 85,000 distinct CDR3 sequences, around half of them appearing once. The source of this sequence is a human donor in good health (CMV status not recorded). Some clones in this sample may be carry-over from other donors' samples. V and J are TRBV18 and TRBJ1-1; 7 bases are a match to TRBD1. This sample comprised CD8+ T cells from cultured PBMCs, obtained from culture after CMV antigen stimulation. In DNA form, the CDR3 reads TGTGCCAGCTCATCGGGACAGACTGAAGCTTTCTTT. Encoded protein: CASSSGQTEAFF.